These T cell receptor beta chains were read from a single sample in a study of CD8 T cells in ankylosing spondylitis. TCRdb passed the 5' RACE reads through MiXCR, listing each CDR3 protein once. The repertoire holds approximately 260,000 distinct CDR3 sequences, with less than 10% as singletons. The sample comprised blood, either unsorted or a sorted T cell fraction (not recorded which). Receptor source: a male donor with ankylosing spondylitis or in good health (not recorded which). The CDR3 runs from the conserved cysteine through the conserved F or W. A D gene is named only where the DNA matches it firmly. Clone size is given for some rows only: seen once, a few or many times, or a class if the clone is expanded.

.	TRBV29-1	TRBJ2-5	.	TGCAGCGTGGTCGGCGGCAGGGGCCACCAAGAGACCCAGTACTTC	CSVVGGRGHQETQYF
TRBD1	TRBV29-1	TRBJ2-7	many	TGCAGCGTCATCGACCGGGACAGGTCATCCTACGAGCAGTACTTC	CSVIDRDRSSYEQYF
.	TRBV7-2	TRBJ2-5	few	TGTGCCAGCAGCTTAACCCTCGAGGGGTATGAGACCCAGTACTTC	CASSLTLEGYETQYF
TRBD2	TRBV7-9	TRBJ2-5	.	TGTGCCAGCAGTCCAGACGAGCGGGGGCTGGAGACCCAGTACTTC	CASSPDERGLETQYF
.	TRBV12-3/TRBV12-4	TRBJ1-2	few	TGTGCCAGCAGGGGCTATGGCTACACCTTC	CASRGYGYTF
.	TRBV18	TRBJ1-1	few	TGTGCCACCACCAACCCTAACCCAGGGTGGAACACTGAAGCTTTCTTT	CATTNPNPGWNTEAFF
TRBD2	TRBV7-9	TRBJ2-1	many	TGTGCCAGCAGCCCGAGGACTAGTTACACCGGTGAGCAGTTCTTC	CASSPRTSYTGEQFF
.	TRBV6-1	TRBJ2-3	many	TGTGCCACTTGGACGGCCAGCACAGATACGCAGTATTTT	CATWTASTDTQYF
.	TRBV7-9	TRBJ1-1	many	TGTGCCAGCAGCTCTCAGGGTGCGCCTGAAGCTTTCTTT	CASSSQGAPEAFF
.	TRBV7-2	TRBJ1-5	many	TGTGCCAGCAGCTTATCCCCTAATAGCAATCAGCCCCAGCATTTT	CASSLSPNSNQPQHF
.	TRBV6-1	TRBJ2-4	.	TGTGCCAGCCAGCAGTACGAATCGAACATTCAGTACTTC	CASQQYESNIQYF
.	TRBV7-2	TRBJ1-1	many	TGTGCCAGCAGCTCCTCAGAAGGGGGAAGAACTGAAGCTTTCTTT	CASSSSEGGRTEAFF
TRBD1	TRBV27	TRBJ2-7	many	TGTGCCAGCAGTTTATATCCAGGGGGCAACTACGAGCAGTACTTC	CASSLYPGGNYEQYF
.	TRBV7-6	TRBJ2-5	.	TGTGCCAGCAGCGCGACTAGTCTAGCCCAGTACTTC	CASSATSLAQYF
TRBD2	TRBV20-1	TRBJ2-1	many	TGCAGTGCTGCGACTAGCGAACGGGTTTATAATGAGCAGTTCTTC	CSAATSERVYNEQFF
TRBD1	TRBV15	TRBJ1-4	many	TGTGCCACCATCACCAGGACAGGGAAAAAACTGTTTTTT	CATITRTGKKLFF
.	TRBV7-8	TRBJ2-1	many	TGTGCCAGCAGGCCTACGGCAGGGCGGAATGAGCAGTTCTTC	CASRPTAGRNEQFF
TRBD1	TRBV12-3/TRBV12-4	TRBJ1-4	many	TGTGCCAGCAGTTCTCCGGGACAGGGACCTGAAAAACTGTTTTTT	CASSSPGQGPEKLFF
.	TRBV7-2	TRBJ2-3	many	TGTGCCAGCAGCTTATCGACGGCCACAGATACGCAGTATTTT	CASSLSTATDTQYF
TRBD2	TRBV9	TRBJ2-7	.	TGTGCCAGCAGCGCGGGACTAGCGGAATACTACGAGCAGTACTTC	CASSAGLAEYYEQYF
.	TRBV2	TRBJ2-7	many	TGTGCCAGTATACGGACAGTTCCTTACGAGCAGTACTTC	CASIRTVPYEQYF
.	TRBV5-1	TRBJ1-2	many	TGCGCCAGCAGCTTTGACGGGGCCTACCGGGGCTACACCTTC	CASSFDGAYRGYTF
.	TRBV7-6	TRBJ2-7	many	TGTGCCAGCAGCTTACAGCGTTTTTCCTACGAGCAGTACTTC	CASSLQRFSYEQYF
.	TRBV5-5	TRBJ2-1	many	TGTGCCAGCAGCTTGCTCCTTGATTCGACTGAGCAGTTCTTC	CASSLLLDSTEQFF
TRBD1	TRBV5-6	TRBJ2-7	.	TGTGCCAGCAGCGCGGGACAGGGCCCCTACGAGCAGTACTTC	CASSAGQGPYEQYF
TRBD1	TRBV5-5	TRBJ2-5	few	TGTGCCAGCAGCCCTTCGACAGGGGGCGAGGAGACCCAGTACTTC	CASSPSTGGEETQYF
.	TRBV3-1	TRBJ2-3	few	TGTGCCAGCAGCCAAGGCGGCGGGATGGCAGATACGCAGTATTTT	CASSQGGGMADTQYF
TRBD2	TRBV7-9	TRBJ2-3	.	TGTGCCAGCAGCTCAGGACTAGCGGGAACGGATCCCGATACGCAGTATTTT	CASSSGLAGTDPDTQYF
.	TRBV30	TRBJ2-6	many	TGTGCCTGGAGAGGCCCGCGAGAGGGGGCCAACGTCCTGACTTTC	CAWRGPREGANVLTF
TRBD2	TRBV5-1	TRBJ2-1	many	TGCGCCAGCAGCTGGGGACTAGCGGGAGATCGAGATGAGCAGTTCTTC	CASSWGLAGDRDEQFF
TRBD1	TRBV5-6	TRBJ1-2	many	TGTGCCAGCAGCCTACAGGGGGCTGAGTTCGGCTACACCTTC	CASSLQGAEFGYTF
.	TRBV6-5	TRBJ2-7	many	TGTGCCAGCAGTTACCAGATATACTACGAGCAGTACTTC	CASSYQIYYEQYF
.	TRBV10-3	TRBJ2-3	many	TGTGCCATCAGTGAGTCAAGGAGGGGAGATACGCAGTATTTT	CAISESRRGDTQYF
.	TRBV5-1	TRBJ1-4	few	TGCGCCAGCACCATTAGGGGCAGGAACGATGAAAAACTGTTTTTT	CASTIRGRNDEKLFF
.	TRBV5-1	TRBJ2-3	many	TGCGCCAGCAGCTTTGAGGGGTCGAGACTTGATACGCAGTATTTT	CASSFEGSRLDTQYF
.	TRBV6-5	TRBJ1-2	many	TGTGCCAGCAGTTACTCGGGAGGGGAGGTTAACTATGGCTACACCTTC	CASSYSGGEVNYGYTF
TRBD1	TRBV29-1	TRBJ2-1	few	TGCAGCGTTGAAGGGACAGGGGAGAATTATGAGCAGTTCTTC	CSVEGTGENYEQFF
.	TRBV12-3/TRBV12-4	TRBJ1-6	many	TGTGCCAGCAGTCAAGGGGGGAATAATTCACCCCTCCACTTT	CASSQGGNNSPLHF
TRBD1	TRBV28	TRBJ2-3	many	TGTGCCAGCAGAACTTTTAGGATGGGGACAGGCTGGGCAGATACGCAGTATTTT	CASRTFRMGTGWADTQYF
.	TRBV5-5	TRBJ1-4	.	TGTGCCAGCAGCTTGGAGGTCTTGGGGGATGAAAAACTGTTTTTT	CASSLEVLGDEKLFF
TRBD2	TRBV14	TRBJ2-3	.	TGTGCCAGCAGCCAAGGGGCGGGACTAGCGGCCACAGATACGCAGTATTTT	CASSQGAGLAATDTQYF
.	TRBV18	TRBJ2-5	many	TGTGCCAGCTCGGACAGTGAAGAGACCCAGTACTTC	CASSDSEETQYF
.	TRBV30	TRBJ2-7	.	TGTGCCTGGAGCCCGGCATCTACCTACGAGCAGTACTTC	CAWSPASTYEQYF
TRBD2	TRBV7-2	TRBJ2-1	many	TGTGCCAGCAACGAGCGGGGGGGGTCTCGTGAGCAGTTCTTC	CASNERGGSREQFF
.	TRBV5-1	TRBJ2-3	many	TGCGCCAGCAGCCTTGGACAATTCCTCACAGATACGCAGTATTTT	CASSLGQFLTDTQYF
.	TRBV24-1	TRBJ1-4	many	TGTGCCACCAGTGACAGTGCGGGAAATGAAAAACTGTTTTTT	CATSDSAGNEKLFF
.	TRBV5-5	TRBJ1-5	many	TGTGCCAGCAGCCCTATGGGCGCGGGATTCGAGCCCCAGCATTTT	CASSPMGAGFEPQHF
.	TRBV19	TRBJ1-2	.	TGTGCCAGTAGTATAGGTCAGATCGGACTCTATGGCTACACCTTC	CASSIGQIGLYGYTF
.	TRBV5-6	TRBJ1-1	many	TGTGCCAGCAGCTTGTACAGGCGATTGAACACTGAAGCTTTCTTT	CASSLYRRLNTEAFF
TRBD2	TRBV20-1	TRBJ2-1	many	TGCAGTGCTAGAGATTTTAGCGGGAGTCCGAATGAGCAGTTCTTC	CSARDFSGSPNEQFF
TRBD1	TRBV10-1	TRBJ1-5	many	TGCGCCAGCAGTGACCTAAGATTCGGGACAGGCCTTTATAGCAATCAGCCCCAGCATTTT	CASSDLRFGTGLYSNQPQHF
.	TRBV20-1	TRBJ1-1	many	TGCAGTGCTAGACTTCGAGGGAACACTGAAGCTTTCTTT	CSARLRGNTEAFF
.	TRBV12-3/TRBV12-4	TRBJ2-1	many	TGTGCCAGCCATAGGCTAGCAGGCTCCTACAATGAGCAGTTCTTC	CASHRLAGSYNEQFF
.	TRBV25-1	TRBJ2-1	few	TGTGCCAGCAGACAGGGTAATTATGAGCAGTTCTTC	CASRQGNYEQFF
.	TRBV6-1	TRBJ2-7	.	TGTGCCAGCAGTCGCCAGGGGCAGGGCTACGAGCAGTACTTC	CASSRQGQGYEQYF